This TCR beta chain was identified during a study of shared clonotypes between healthy human individuals. About the study: Sampling drew on donors who were two women and a few men aged 18 to 49.

V dropped 6 bases and J dropped 7 bases, with 13 bases sitting between them. From germline, CDR1 is WSHSY and CDR2 SAAADI. This CDR3 region has 13 residues. Sequenced by immunoSEQ multiplex PCR; TCRdb stores in-frame clones only, minus some. The sample yields about 510,000 clones, 79% seen once. Sequencing used PBMCs. This TCR was sampled from a middle-aged woman in good health. Some clones in this sample may be carry-over from other donors' samples. J is TRBJ2-1 and V is TRBV10-2; D might be TRBD1 (6 bases). Written as DNA, the CDR3 is TGCGCCAGCAGATCACAGGGTAAGAATGAGCAGTTCTTC. Translating it yields CASRSQGKNEQFF.